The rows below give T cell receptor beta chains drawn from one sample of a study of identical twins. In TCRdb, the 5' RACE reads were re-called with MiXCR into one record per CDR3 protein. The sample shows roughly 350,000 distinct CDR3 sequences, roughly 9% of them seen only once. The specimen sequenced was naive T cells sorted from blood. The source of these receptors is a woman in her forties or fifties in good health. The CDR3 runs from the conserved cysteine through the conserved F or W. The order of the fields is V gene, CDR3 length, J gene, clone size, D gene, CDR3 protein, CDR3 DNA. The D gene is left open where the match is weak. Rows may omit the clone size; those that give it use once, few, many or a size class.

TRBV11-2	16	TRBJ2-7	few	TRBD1	CASSPTSGTGSYEQYF	TGTGCCAGCAGTCCTACAAGCGGGACAGGGTCCTACGAGCAGTACTTC
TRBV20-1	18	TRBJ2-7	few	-	CSASELPGHTTAAYEQYF	TGCAGTGCTAGTGAACTCCCCGGACACACGACTGCCGCCTACGAGCAGTACTTC
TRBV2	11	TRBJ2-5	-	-	CASSGWKTQYF	TGTGCCAGCAGTGGGTGGAAGACCCAGTACTTC
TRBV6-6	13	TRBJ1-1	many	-	CASKRGGGTEAFF	TGTGCCAGCAAGAGGGGCGGAGGGACTGAAGCTTTCTTT
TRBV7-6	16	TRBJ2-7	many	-	CASSLVDGSNIYEQYF	TGTGCCAGCAGCTTAGTTGACGGGAGCAATATCTACGAGCAGTACTTC
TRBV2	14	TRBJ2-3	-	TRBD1	CASTGTGGKDTQYF	TGTGCCAGCACGGGGACAGGGGGGAAAGATACGCAGTATTTT
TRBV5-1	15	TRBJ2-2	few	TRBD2	CASSLSGRDTGELFF	TGCGCCAGCAGCTTAAGCGGGAGAGACACCGGGGAGCTGTTTTTT
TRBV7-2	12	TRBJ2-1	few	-	CASSKLAFEQFF	TGTGCCAGCAGCAAGCTAGCGTTTGAGCAGTTCTTC
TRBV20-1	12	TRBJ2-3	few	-	CSGRGNADTQYF	TGCAGTGGTCGTGGTAACGCAGATACGCAGTATTTT
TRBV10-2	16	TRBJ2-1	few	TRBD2	CASSESLGLAGGLQFF	TGCGCCAGCAGTGAGTCCCTCGGACTAGCGGGAGGGCTACAGTTCTTC
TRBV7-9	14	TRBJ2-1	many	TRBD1	CASTPGQGFDEQFF	TGTGCCAGCACCCCGGGACAGGGGTTCGATGAGCAGTTCTTC
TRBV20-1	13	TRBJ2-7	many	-	CSARRDGGYEQYF	TGCAGTGCTAGACGGGATGGGGGCTACGAGCAGTACTTC
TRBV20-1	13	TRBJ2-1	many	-	CSASSDSYNEQFF	TGCAGTGCTAGCTCGGACTCCTACAATGAGCAGTTCTTC
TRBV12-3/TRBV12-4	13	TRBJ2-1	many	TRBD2	CASGLAGGNEQFF	TGTGCCAGCGGCTTAGCGGGAGGTAATGAGCAGTTCTTC
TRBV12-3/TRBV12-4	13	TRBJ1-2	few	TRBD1	CASSRQGVGGYTF	TGTGCCAGCAGCCGACAGGGCGTGGGAGGCTACACCTTC
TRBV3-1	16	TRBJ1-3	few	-	CASSQVEGLPGNTIYF	TGTGCCAGCAGCCAAGTGGAGGGTTTGCCTGGAAACACCATATATTTT
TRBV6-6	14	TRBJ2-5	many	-	CASSLLALGETQYF	TGTGCCAGCAGTTTACTAGCTCTAGGAGAGACCCAGTACTTC
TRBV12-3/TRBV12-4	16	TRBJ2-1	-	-	CASSLGRAITYNEQFF	TGTGCCAGCAGTTTAGGGCGGGCTATTACCTACAATGAGCAGTTCTTC
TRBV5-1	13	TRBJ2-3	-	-	CASRPTRTDMQYF	TGCGCCAGCAGGCCAACTCGCACAGATATGCAGTATTTT
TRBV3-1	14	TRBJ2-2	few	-	CASSPRQAVGELFF	TGTGCCAGCAGCCCCCGACAGGCGGTGGGGGAGCTGTTTTTT
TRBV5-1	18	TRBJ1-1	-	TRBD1	CASSSFRDRGGVNTEAFF	TGCGCCAGCAGCTCGTTCCGGGACAGGGGTGGTGTGAACACTGAAGCTTTCTTT
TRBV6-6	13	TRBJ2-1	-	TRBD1	CASRTGGLNEQFF	TGTGCCAGCAGAACAGGGGGCTTGAATGAGCAGTTCTTC
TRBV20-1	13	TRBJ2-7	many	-	CSARGMTDYEQYF	TGCAGTGCTCGAGGGATGACAGACTACGAGCAGTACTTC
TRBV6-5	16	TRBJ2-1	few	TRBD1	CASSGPNRGRMDEQFF	TGTGCCAGCAGCGGCCCAAACAGGGGGCGGATGGATGAGCAGTTCTTC
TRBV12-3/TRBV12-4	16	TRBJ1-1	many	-	CASNTLRELRGGEAFF	TGTGCCAGCAACACACTTCGGGAGTTGCGGGGGGGTGAAGCTTTCTTT
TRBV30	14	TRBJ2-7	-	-	CAWSNTGSFYEQYF	TGTGCCTGGAGTAACACCGGGAGCTTCTACGAGCAGTACTTC
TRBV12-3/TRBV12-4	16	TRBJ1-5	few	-	CASSYGSAGNNQPQHF	TGTGCCAGCAGTTATGGTTCGGCAGGTAATAATCAGCCCCAGCATTTT
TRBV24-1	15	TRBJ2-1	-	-	CATSLGGIGYNEQFF	TGTGCCACCAGTCTTGGGGGTATTGGCTACAATGAGCAGTTCTTC
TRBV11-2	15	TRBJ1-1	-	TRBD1	CASSLGDRGITEAFF	TGTGCCAGCAGCTTAGGGGACAGGGGTATCACTGAAGCTTTCTTT
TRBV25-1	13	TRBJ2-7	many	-	CASSGLGAYEQYF	TGTGCCAGCAGTGGTCTGGGGGCCTACGAGCAGTACTTC
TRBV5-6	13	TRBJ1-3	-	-	CASRYSSGNTIYF	TGTGCCAGCAGATATAGCTCTGGAAACACCATATATTTT
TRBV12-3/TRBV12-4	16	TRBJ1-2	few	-	CASILWQEGSDYGYTF	TGTGCCAGCATCCTTTGGCAAGAGGGCTCTGACTATGGCTACACCTTC
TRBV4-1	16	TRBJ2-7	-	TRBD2	CASSQAGLAGPHEQYF	TGCGCCAGCAGCCAAGCGGGTCTAGCGGGACCCCACGAGCAGTACTTC
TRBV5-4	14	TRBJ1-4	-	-	CASSPGVGNEKLFF	TGTGCCAGCAGCCCTGGGGTGGGAAATGAAAAACTGTTTTTT
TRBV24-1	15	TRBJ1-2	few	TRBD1	CATSEDGTAYYGYTF	TGTGCCACCAGTGAGGACGGGACAGCGTACTATGGCTACACCTTC
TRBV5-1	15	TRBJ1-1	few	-	CASSLHPGVNTEAFF	TGCGCCAGCAGCTTGCATCCAGGGGTGAACACTGAAGCTTTCTTT
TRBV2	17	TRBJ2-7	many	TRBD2	CASSMIVAGGLSYEQYF	TGTGCCAGCAGTATGATAGTAGCGGGAGGGCTCTCCTACGAGCAGTACTTC